What follows is one T cell receptor (beta chain) and its context. Profiling relied on immunoSEQ multiplex PCR, and the TCRdb table lists in-frame clones only, not all of them. The sample consists of 150,000 to 200,000 clones, over 75% of them appearing once. CDR3 length: 16 amino acids. Germline CDR1 and CDR2: SGHRS and YFSETQ. The ends lost 4 bases at V and 5 bases at J; junction bases unmatched: 10. This record belongs to a study of blood T cell repertoires in COVID-19. For the study at large: Samples of COVID-19 (acute and convalescent) were obtained from the United States, Italy and Spain. T cells, B-cell-depleted T cells, or PBMCs provided the cDNA or gDNA that served as material.

The genes are TRBV5-1 and TRBJ1-1; TRBD1 matches 11 bases. This receptor was obtained from a man aged 50 to 59 with acute or convalescent COVID-19. Specimen: peripheral blood. The CDR3 loop is CASSPKMWDRGTEAFF. CDR3 sequence (DNA): TGCGCCAGCAGCCCGAAAATGTGGGACAGGGGGACTGAAGCTTTCTTT.